The following is a TCR beta chain sequence with its context. Its antigen is still unknown. All of the isolated RNA was reverse transcribed, so expressed TCRB transcripts were sequenced. Measured with immunoSEQ multiplex PCR; TCRdb has only the in-frame clones, and not every one. The data contain 500,000 to 800,000 clones, under 15% of them singletons. The source of the sample is a study of beta chain features in type 1 diabetes. Overall study findings and caveats: Type 1 diabetes patients had moderately but significantly shorter TCRB CDR3s in all four CD4+ subsets.

Germline V gene sequence: CDR1 MNHEY, CDR2 SVGAGI. V was clipped by 2 bases and J by 2 bases, with 10 bases between them. CDR3 length: 16 residues. This clonotype was obtained from a man younger than 40 with type 1 diabetes. This rearrangement joins TRBV6-5 to TRBJ1-6, with a weak D call TRBD1 (5 bases). The sequenced sample consisted of naive CD4+ T cells from blood. The CDR3 region has the DNA TGTGCCAGCAGTTACCAGGGACGGCCCTATAATTCACCCCTCCACTTT. Its protein is CASSYQGRPYNSPLHF.